This entry is about one T cell receptor beta chain. What it binds is unknown. All participating donors were Caucasian adults from Nashville, Tennessee. Repertoires were generated with immunoSEQ multiplex PCR, while TCRdb's copy carries only in-frame clones and drops some. The sample contains under 2.5 million clones, about nine tenths of which appear only once. The data were taken from a study of shared clonotypes between healthy human individuals. Findings of the study overall: Non-shared clonotypes were found to have lower generation probabilities than the clonotypes that were shared by all four of the sorted-subset donors.

The receptor was derived from a young man in good health. Some clones in this sample may be carry-over from other donors' samples. Sequenced material: naive CD4+ T cells from PBMCs. Subset noted: CD45RA+ positively selected.

Here the CDR3 reads CASSPAGRSGRPGGANVLTF. The CDR3 nucleotides read TGTGCCAGCTCACCCGCGGGGAGGAGCGGGAGGCCAGGTGGGGCCAACGTCCTGACTTTC. The V gene is TRBV18, the J gene TRBJ2-6; 9 bases line up with TRBD2. V lost 3 bases to trimming and J lost 3 bases; unmatched junction nucleotides: 15. The CDR3 is 20 amino acids. The V gene's germline CDR1 is KGHSH and CDR2 LQKENI. Supplemented by reference TRBV18 and TRBJ2-6, the full variable domain reads NAGVMQNPRHLVRRRGQEARLRCSPMKGHSHVYWYRQLPEEGLKFMVYLQKENIIDESGMPKERFSAEFPKEGPSILRIQQVVRGDSAAYFCASSPAGRSGRPGGANVLTFGAGSRLTVL.